The 30 T cell receptor beta chains reported below all come from one sample, sequenced in a study of post-analysis software for immune sequencing data. Study observations and caveats: Four to six TRBV segments (TRBV5-6, TRBV5-1 and TRBV20-1 among them) occurred more frequently in patients than in controls.

cDNA libraries for TCR beta contained unique molecular identifiers. TCRdb reanalysed the PCR reads using MiXCR and keeps one entry per CDR3 protein. Here the sample spans about 570,000 distinct CDR3 sequences, around a third being singletons. Their target antigens are unknown. Material: blood. The receptor source for this set is a girl aged 2 to 17 with multiple sclerosis.

The chain couples TRBV7-8 to TRBJ2-3; TRBD2 matches 7 bases. The V gene end was trimmed by 3 bases and the J gene end by 0 bases; junction bases not matched to a gene: 9. CDR1 is SGHVS and CDR2 is FQNEAQ in the germline V gene. CDR3 length: 17 residues. The CDR3 DNA reads TGTGCCAGCAGCTTCCCCCAAGCGGGGATTAGCACAGATACGCAGTATTTT. This sequence encodes CASSFPQAGISTDTQYF.

This clonotype was seen once. This chain joins TRBV5-5 and TRBJ1-2; D is undetermined. Germline assignment: CDR1 SGHKS and CDR2 YYEKEE (reference sequence). V gave up 4 bases and J gave up 0 bases, with 13 bases separating them. The CDR3 is 15 amino acids. This CDR3 is CASSEVPLPNYGYTF. The CDR3 coding sequence is TGTGCCAGCAGCGAGGTGCCGTTACCTAACTATGGCTACACCTTC.

V is TRBV7-9 and J is TRBJ2-5, with 8 bases that match TRBD2. Germline V CDR1 and CDR2: SEHNR, FQNEAQ (reference sequence). The CDR3 contains 14 residues. V dropped 3 bases and J dropped 3; count of bases not matched to a gene: 3. This CDR3 is CASSFSGAKETQYF. CDR3 in DNA: TGTGCCAGCAGCTTTAGCGGGGCAAAAGAGACCCAGTACTTC.

Only a few counts were recorded for this clonotype. This chain connects TRBV27 to TRBJ2-5; 8 bases match TRBD2. This CDR3 is built from 16 residues. V lost 5 bases and J lost 5; bases outside the gene matches: 13. Germline V gene sequence: CDR1 MNHEY, CDR2 SMNVEV (reference sequence). The CDR3 region is CASSPPPRGGLETQYF. The CDR3 bases are TGTGCCAGCAGTCCTCCCCCCCGGGGGGGCCTGGAGACCCAGTACTTC.

The chain has TRBV7-3 and TRBJ1-2; tentative D call: TRBD1 (5 bases). V lost 5 bases to trimming and J lost 2 bases, with 15 bases between them. Looked up from germline, CDR1 is SGHTA and CDR2 is FQGTGA. The CDR3 covers 15 residues. CDR3 residues: CASSPEGSRNYGYTF. Written as DNA, the CDR3 is TGTGCCAGCAGCCCCGAGGGGTCGAGGAACTATGGCTACACCTTC.

The rearrangement joins TRBV7-2 to TRBJ1-1; D uncertain. Germline CDR1 reads SGHTA; CDR2 reads FQGNSA. The CDR3 has 14 amino acids. Trimming removed 3 bases at V and 0 bases at J, with 8 bases between. The CDR3 spells CASSLAAVNTEAFF. The CDR3 DNA sequence: TGTGCCAGCAGCTTGGCGGCAGTGAACACTGAAGCTTTCTTT.

The table lists this clonotype with a few counts. This chain joins TRBV5-5 and TRBJ2-7; D tentatively reads TRBD1 or TRBD2 (5 bases each). Germline CDR1 and CDR2: SGHKS and YYEKEE (reference sequence). The CDR3 sequence is 16 residues long. Trimming removed 2 bases at V and 2 bases at J, with 17 bases between. CDR3 in amino acids: CASSFLPGTSAYEQYF. CDR3 coding DNA: TGTGCCAGCAGCTTCCTCCCCGGGACGTCAGCCTACGAGCAGTACTTC.

This chain joins TRBV7-3 and TRBJ2-7, with TRBD1 identical over 7 bases. CDR1 is SGHTA and CDR2 is FQGTGA in the germline V gene. The V segment lost 1 base and the J segment 10 bases; nucleotides outside the gene matches: 13. There are 15 residues in the CDR3. CDR3 sequence (DNA): TGTGCCAGCAGCTTAAGAGGGGGCCTCCAAGAGGCCCAGTACTTC. Its translation is CASSLRGGLQEAQYF.

V and J are TRBV15 and TRBJ2-3; 8 bases are a match to TRBD1. The ends lost 0 bases at V and 2 bases at J; junction bases unmatched: 13. Germline assignment: CDR1 LNHNV and CDR2 YYDKDF (reference sequence). The CDR3 length is 19 residues. In DNA, the CDR3 is TGTGCCACCAGCAGAGACCGGGACAGGAGATTGGGTTTCACAGATACGCAGTATTTT. It is translated as CATSRDRDRRLGFTDTQYF.

The chain carries TRBV5-1 and TRBJ1-6; the D is unclear. Germline V CDR1 and CDR2: SGHRS, YFSETQ. V was cut by 1 base and J by 10 bases, with 12 bases left in between. The CDR3 extends over 14 amino acids. CDR3 region: CASSLLSEGSPLHF. The CDR3, as DNA: TGCGCCAGCAGCTTGTTGTCTGAGGGATCACCCCTCCACTTT.

The chain links TRBV11-3 to TRBJ2-5; TRBD2 agrees at 9 bases. This CDR3 is built from 15 residues. CDR1 is SGHNT and CDR2 is YENEEA in the germline V gene. The V segment lost 4 bases and the J segment 3 bases; nucleotides outside the gene matches: 6. CDR3 protein: CASSSAGLAEETQYF. The CDR3 DNA reads as TGTGCCAGCAGCTCCGCGGGACTAGCAGAAGAGACCCAGTACTTC.

This clonotype appeared a few times. V usage is TRBV5-1 and J usage is TRBJ2-1; the match to TRBD2 covers 10 bases. Looked up from germline, CDR1 is SGHRS and CDR2 is YFSETQ. V trimming: 2 bases; J trimming: 7 bases; junction bases outside the gene matches: 6. The CDR3 loop spans 15 amino acids. CDR3 in amino acids: CASSFTSGVGNEQFF. The CDR3 DNA sequence: TGCGCCAGCAGCTTTACTAGCGGGGTAGGGAATGAGCAGTTCTTC. The full variable domain, in which reference TRBV5-1 and TRBJ2-1 provide the parts outside the CDR3, is KAGVTQTPRYLIKTRGQQVTLSCSPISGHRSVSWYQQTPGQGLQFLFEYFSETQRNKGNFPGRFSGRQFSNSRSEMNVSTLELGDSALYLCASSFTSGVGNEQFFGPGTRLTVL.

The chain recombines TRBV13 with TRBJ2-7; perhaps TRBD1 as D (6 bases). The germline CDR1 and CDR2 sequences are PRHDT and FYEKMQ (reference sequence). V was shortened by 8 bases and J by 6 bases, with 23 bases between the two germline ends. The CDR3 is 15 residues long. The CDR3 reads CASASRDNIILEQYF. CDR3 DNA sequence: TGTGCCAGCGCCTCCCGGGACAACATAATTCTCGAGCAGTACTTC.

The chain carries TRBV5-1 and TRBJ1-1; D remains ambiguous. Trimming shortened V by 2 bases and J by 0 bases, and 8 bases separated the two germline ends. The germline CDR1 and CDR2 sequences are SGHRS and YFSETQ. This CDR3 comprises 14 residues. In DNA form, the CDR3 reads TGCGCCAGCAGCTTCGGGGTCTTGAACACTGAAGCTTTCTTT. This gives the protein CASSFGVLNTEAFF.

This clonotype has a handful of counts. The chain is built from TRBV5-1 and TRBJ2-1, with D perhaps TRBD1 or TRBD2 (5 bases each). CDR1 is SGHRS and CDR2 is YFSETQ in the germline V gene. V was clipped by 3 bases and J by 4 bases, with 17 bases between them. CDR3 size: 16 residues. The CDR3 sequence is CASSSPASQGYNEQFF. The DNA for the CDR3 is TGCGCCAGCAGCTCGCCCGCTAGCCAGGGTTACAATGAGCAGTTCTTC.

The table lists this clonotype with many counts. This chain connects TRBV12-3 or TRBV12-4 to TRBJ2-5; D is possibly TRBD2 (6 bases). The CDR3 consists of 15 residues. V was shortened by 7 bases and J by 5 bases, with 20 bases between the two germline ends. CDR3: CASTESGSEGETQYF. The CDR3, as DNA: TGTGCCAGCACCGAGAGCGGGTCCGAGGGGGAGACCCAGTACTTC.

CDR3 sequence (DNA): TGTGCCATCAGTGCCGGGGGGGATGTGGCCCAGCATTTT. Translating it yields CAISAGGDVAQHF. This chain joins TRBV10-3 and TRBJ1-5; D perhaps matches TRBD1 (5 bases). Germline loops: CDR1 ENHRY, CDR2 SYGVKD. This CDR3 is 13 amino acids long. Deletions cut 4 bases from V and 11 bases from J, with 15 bases between.

This clonotype occurred once. As DNA, the CDR3 is TGTGCCAGCGGCGGGGGGCCGAGGGAGCAGTACTTC. Translation: CASGGGPREQYF. This rearrangement joins TRBV27 to TRBJ2-7, with 8 bases that match TRBD2. Germline trimming cut 8 bases from V and 7 bases from J; bases unmatched to any gene: 7. The germline V gene has CDR1 MNHEY and CDR2 SMNVEV (reference sequence). The CDR3 loop spans 12 amino acids.

This clonotype was seen only a few times. The V gene is TRBV20-1, the J gene TRBJ1-5; D is possibly TRBD1 (6 bases). The CDR3 has 15 residues. The germline V and J ends were trimmed by 6 bases and 2 bases, with 17 bases remaining between them. CDR1 is DFQATT and CDR2 is SNEGSKA in the germline V gene (reference sequence). This chain's CDR3 is CSAQSGAGGNQPQHF. The DNA for the CDR3 is TGCAGTGCCCAGTCGGGGGCCGGGGGCAATCAGCCCCAGCATTTT.

The chain recombines TRBV12-3 or TRBV12-4 with TRBJ1-1, with 9 nucleotides matching TRBD1. Trimming cost V 10 bases and J 0 bases; bases outside gene matches: 6. CDR3 size: 14 residues. CDR3 bases: TGTGCCACCCCGACAGGGGGATTGAACACTGAAGCTTTCTTT. The encoded protein is CATPTGGLNTEAFF.

There are many counts of this clonotype. The gene calls are TRBV20-1 and TRBJ1-6; D is undetermined. Looked up from germline, CDR1 is DFQATT and CDR2 is SNEGSKA (reference sequence). V lost 3 bases and J lost 4, with 13 bases in between. The CDR3 totals 15 residues. This CDR3 reads CSARLTPNYNSPLHF. CDR3 sequence (DNA): TGCAGTGCTAGGCTGACACCAAATTATAATTCACCCCTCCACTTT.

This chain uses TRBV11-2 with TRBJ1-1, with 8 bases aligning to TRBD1. Germline V gene data show CDR1 as SGHAT and CDR2 as FQNNGV. This CDR3 contains 16 residues. Trimming removed 6 bases from V and 7 bases from J; junction bases left unmatched: 16. For the CDR3, the DNA is TGTGCCAGCAGTCCCGAACTTGGGACAGGATTAAGTGAAGCTTTCTTT. Translation: CASSPELGTGLSEAFF.

The V gene is TRBV24-1, the J gene TRBJ2-5, with 10 bases aligning to TRBD1. This CDR3 is 17 amino acids long. Germline V gene lookup returns CDR1 KGHDR and CDR2 SFDVKD. V was pared by 4 bases and J by 4 bases, with 11 bases of the junction left unmatched. CDR3 sequence: CATSDIGTGDIGETQYF. CDR3 DNA sequence: TGTGCCACCAGTGACATCGGGACAGGGGATATTGGAGAGACCCAGTACTTC.

This clonotype was recorded a few times. The chain couples TRBV11-2 to TRBJ1-6, with 9 bases lining up with TRBD1. CDR3 length equals 19 residues. CDR1 is SGHAT and CDR2 is FQNNGV in the germline V gene. Trimming removed 1 base from V and 10 bases from J; junction bases left unmatched: 17. CDR3 DNA: TGTGCCAGCAGCTTAGTATCCCCCCCAACAGGGGGCTCTGAATCACCCCTCCACTTT. Encoded protein: CASSLVSPPTGGSESPLHF.

The J gene is TRBJ1-5, the V gene TRBV7-9; weak D call: TRBD1 (6 bases). The germline V and J ends were trimmed by 4 bases and 9 bases, with 10 bases remaining between them. CDR3 size: 12 residues. Germline-derived CDR1 and CDR2 are SEHNR and FQNEAQ (reference sequence). CDR3 sequence: CASSSPTGPQHF. The CDR3 DNA reads TGTGCCAGCAGCTCCCCGACAGGGCCCCAGCATTTT.

This clonotype was observed a few times. This chain uses TRBV4-1 with TRBJ1-4, with a tentative D call TRBD1 (5 bases). CDR3 size: 16 residues. V lost 1 base and J 7 bases, leaving 16 bases between the germline ends. Germline V gene sequence: CDR1 MGHRA, CDR2 YSYEKL. This CDR3 is CASSQVLPLGTEKLFF. DNA of the CDR3: TGCGCCAGCAGCCAAGTATTACCACTCGGGACTGAAAAACTGTTTTTT.

The chain recombines TRBV11-1 with TRBJ1-2; 7 bases agree with TRBD1. This CDR3 has 22 amino acids. J was trimmed by 2 bases and V by 2 bases; bases with no gene match: 26. Germline V gives CDR1 SGHAT, CDR2 FQDESV (reference sequence). The CDR3 is CASSLSSPGSRGGGQPNYGYTF. In DNA, the CDR3 is TGTGCCAGCAGCTTAAGTTCCCCAGGGAGTCGTGGCGGGGGACAGCCGAACTATGGCTACACCTTC.

The J gene is TRBJ2-7, the V gene TRBV18; 12 nucleotides match TRBD1. CDR3 length: 16 amino acids. Germline values: CDR1 KGHSH, CDR2 LQKENI. Germline trimming cut 3 bases from V and 7 bases from J; bases unmatched to any gene: 10. The chain's CDR3 is CASSPRDRGRSWEQYF. The CDR3 nucleotides are TGTGCCAGCTCACCTAGGGACAGGGGGCGAAGTTGGGAGCAGTACTTC.

This clonotype was seen a few times. The J gene is TRBJ2-1, the V gene TRBV5-1; unclear D gene. Germline V CDR1 and CDR2: SGHRS, YFSETQ. The CDR3 contains 18 residues. V was cut by 1 base and J by 0 bases, with 17 bases left in between. The CDR3 is CASSLSSRMRSSYNEQFF. In DNA, the CDR3 is TGCGCCAGCAGCTTGAGTAGCAGGATGCGGTCCTCCTACAATGAGCAGTTCTTC.

J is TRBJ2-5 and V is TRBV3-1; the match to TRBD2 covers 12 bases. CDR1 and CDR2 from the germline V gene are LGHDT and YNNKEL (reference sequence). J gave up 11 bases and V 0 bases, and 10 bases lay outside the gene matches. This CDR3 has 16 residues. The CDR3 region has the DNA TGTGCCAGCAGCCAAGAGGCTCTAGCGGGGGGGCTGGAGCAGTACTTC. This encodes CASSQEALAGGLEQYF.